This record covers a single TCR beta chain. Its specificity is unknown. The data are from a study of cytomegalovirus exposure and HLA in healthy donors. Study-wide findings and caveats: Highly shared sequence variants in one cluster were likely a sequencing artifact. The authors reported that TCR beta sequences could predict HLA-A and HLA-B alleles. These predictions were accurate for most subjects in the first cohort.

V shed 0 bases and J 4 bases; nucleotides not matched to a gene: 3. Germline V CDR1 and CDR2: GTSNPN, SVGIG (reference sequence). This CDR3 is built from 13 residues. PCR was performed using 60 Vbeta and 13 Jbeta primers. Using immunoSEQ multiplex PCR, the repertoire was profiled, and TCRdb retains in-frame clones only, with some absent. This sample has some 150,000 clones; more than 80% occur once, and the top ten carry 4% to 4.5%. Sequencing used PBMCs. This chain connects TRBV30 to TRBJ2-7; 7 bases are a match to TRBD2. This receptor was obtained from a woman aged 35 to 49 in good health and CMV-seropositive. The CDR3 nucleotides read TGTGCCTGGAGTGTATCGGGAGGATACGAGCAGTACTTC. Translation gives CAWSVSGGYEQYF.